The sequence of this T cell receptor beta chain was determined in a study of T-cell memory formation after mild COVID-19. As concerns this clonotype: The target antigen is unknown.

The CDR3 covers 15 residues. J was trimmed by 0 bases and V by 2 bases; bases with no gene match: 3. Germline CDR1 reads MGHRA; CDR2 reads YSYEKL. The 5'RACE method, run with constant-segment primers, produced TCR alpha and TCR beta cDNA libraries (carrying sample barcodes and UMIs). TCRdb analysed the 5' RACE reads with MiXCR anew, one entry per CDR3 protein. The table lists 190,000 or so distinct CDR3 sequences, around 21% of them singletons. Study-level results: CD4+ contracting clones were found mainly in CM and EM, and CD8+ ones in EMRA. Nothing confirmed that second-wave clones peaking on day 37 were specific for SARS-CoV-2. Clones shrinking from day 15 to 85 showed even CD4/CD8 mixes; later expanders tilted CD4+.

The receptor's source is an adult woman who had mild COVID-19 (a few samples of this study predate the infection). Cell type and time point are not known. J is TRBJ1-2 and V is TRBV4-1; TRBD1 matches at 7 bases. Specimen: PBMCs or a T cell subset sorted from them (not recorded which). CDR3 coding DNA: TGCGCCAGCAGCCAACGACAGGGTTCTAACTATGGCTACACCTTC. Its translation is CASSQRQGSNYGYTF.